These T cell receptor beta chains were read from a single sample in a study of blood T cell repertoires in COVID-19. Libraries were prepared by immunoSEQ multiplex PCR; TCRdb keeps only in-frame clonotypes and omits some of them. Here the sample spans approximately 200,000 clones, 70% to 90% being singletons. Sequencing input: PBMCs or T cells enriched from blood (not recorded which). The receptors originated from a man younger than 40 who had recovered from COVID-19. The CDR3 runs from the conserved cysteine through the conserved F or W. The D gene is left open where the match is weak. Only part of the rows carry a size: once, few, many, or a class if the clone is expanded.

v_gene,j_gene,d_gene,abundance,CDR3aa,CDR3nt
TRBV4-1,TRBJ1-5,TRBD1,.,CASSQLDRGAHQPQHF,TGCGCCAGCAGCCAATTGGACAGGGGGGCCCATCAGCCCCAGCATTTT
TRBV3-1/TRBV3-2,TRBJ1-2,.,.,CASSQGTVYGYTF,TGTGCCAGCAGCCAAGGGACAGTTTATGGCTACACCTTC
TRBV28,TRBJ1-5,.,.,CASSLGTPYSNQPQHF,TGTGCCAGCAGTCTCGGGACACCTTATAGCAATCAGCCCCAGCATTTT
TRBV5-1,TRBJ2-7,TRBD1,.,CASSFSGTGPYEQYF,TGCGCCAGCAGCTTCTCCGGGACAGGGCCCTACGAGCAGTACTTC
TRBV19,TRBJ1-2,TRBD1,few,CASSTRQGPANGYTF,TGTGCCAGTAGTACCAGACAGGGCCCGGCGAATGGCTACACCTTC
TRBV9,TRBJ1-4,TRBD1,once,CASSVGGWSGGNEKLFF,TGTGCCAGCAGCGTCGGTGGTTGGTCAGGGGGTAATGAAAAACTGTTTTTT
TRBV6-5,TRBJ2-2,.,.,CASSLRVGELFF,TGTGCCAGCAGTTTGAGGGTGGGGGAGCTGTTTTTT
TRBV5-1,TRBJ2-7,TRBD2,.,CASSGSQYEQYF,TGCGCCAGTAGCGGGAGTCAGTACGAGCAGTACTTC
TRBV18,TRBJ2-7,.,.,CASSSTSSVSYEQYF,TGTGCCAGCTCGTCGACTTCTAGTGTGTCCTACGAGCAGTACTTC
TRBV13,TRBJ2-7,TRBD1,.,CASSLQGAMEEQYF,TGTGCCAGCAGCTTACAGGGGGCCATGGAGGAGCAGTACTTC
TRBV7-9,TRBJ1-1,.,.,CAGASGAFF,TGTGCCGGGGCGAGTGGAGCTTTCTTT
TRBV3-1/TRBV3-2,TRBJ2-2,TRBD1,.,CASSPTGTARTGELFF,TGTGCCAGCAGCCCCACCGGGACAGCGAGGACCGGGGAGCTGTTTTTT
TRBV13,TRBJ1-1,.,.,CASSLRQDTEAFF,TGTGCCAGCAGCTTACGGCAGGACACTGAAGCTTTCTTT
TRBV6-5,TRBJ2-1,.,.,CASSYSANEQFF,TGTGCCAGCAGTTACTCGGCCAATGAGCAGTTCTTC
TRBV5-1,TRBJ2-2,.,.,CASSWGDTGELFF,TGCGCCAGCAGCTGGGGGGACACCGGGGAGCTGTTTTTT
TRBV5-4,TRBJ2-5,TRBD2,.,CASSLVQREETQYF,TGTGCCAGCAGCTTGGTCCAGCGGGAGGAGACCCAGTACTTC
TRBV28,TRBJ1-5,.,.,CASSSPSTGYSNQPQHF,TGTGCCAGCAGTTCCCCGTCGACGGGTTATAGCAATCAGCCCCAGCATTTT
TRBV4-3,TRBJ1-2,TRBD1,.,CASSQGQGAGEYTF,TGCGCCAGCAGCCAGGGCCAGGGGGCGGGGGAATACACCTTC
TRBV6-5,TRBJ2-5,TRBD1,.,CASSNRGQETQYF,TGTGCCAGCAGTAACAGGGGCCAAGAGACCCAGTACTTC
TRBV9,TRBJ1-1,TRBD1,.,CASIGQGDTEAFF,TGTGCCAGCATTGGACAGGGAGACACTGAAGCTTTCTTT
TRBV19,TRBJ1-2,.,.,CASSGQGQQLGYTF,TGTGCCAGTAGTGGTCAGGGCCAGCAGCTTGGCTACACCTTC
TRBV25-1,TRBJ1-4,.,.,CASSNTGANEKLFF,TGTGCCAGCTCCAATACGGGGGCTAATGAAAAACTGTTTTTT
TRBV27,TRBJ2-5,TRBD2,.,CASSSVAGGQETQYF,TGTGCCAGCAGTTCGGTGGCGGGGGGACAAGAGACCCAGTACTTC
TRBV2,TRBJ1-1,.,once,CASSEAMGATEAFF,TGTGCCAGCAGTGAAGCCATGGGGGCGACTGAAGCTTTCTTT
TRBV7-2,TRBJ2-3,.,.,CASSYRQTSTDTQYF,TGTGCCAGCAGCTACCGACAGACTAGCACAGATACGCAGTATTTT
TRBV7-8,TRBJ2-5,.,.,CASSWLQAGETQYF,TGTGCCAGCAGCTGGTTACAGGCCGGGGAGACCCAGTACTTC
TRBV7-6,TRBJ2-1,TRBD1,few,CASSQRNPSDRSNNYYNEQFF,TGTGCCAGCAGCCAAAGAAATCCTTCGGACAGGAGCAATAATTACTACAATGAGCAGTTCTTC
TRBV13,TRBJ2-2,TRBD2,.,CASSWLAGGKTGELFF,TGTGCCAGCAGCTGGCTAGCGGGGGGAAAGACCGGGGAGCTGTTTTTT
TRBV11-2,TRBJ1-2,.,.,CASSLQGRDGYTF,TGTGCCAGCAGCCTCCAGGGTAGGGATGGCTACACCTTC
TRBV28,TRBJ1-4,.,.,CASSSAQTETKLFF,TGTGCCAGCAGTTCCGCCCAGACAGAGACAAAACTGTTTTTT
TRBV7-2,TRBJ1-1,.,.,CASSSDTLENTEAFF,TGTGCCAGCAGCTCGGACACCCTCGAGAACACTGAAGCTTTCTTT
TRBV10-3,TRBJ2-3,TRBD2,.,CAIKGLAGSTDTQYF,TGTGCCATCAAGGGGCTAGCGGGTAGCACAGATACGCAGTATTTT
TRBV7-9,TRBJ1-4,TRBD1,.,CASSPTGSNEKLFF,TGTGCCAGCAGCCCGACAGGGAGCAATGAAAAACTGTTTTTT
TRBV7-9,TRBJ1-2,TRBD1,.,CASSFGGQGKDYGYTF,TGTGCCAGCAGCTTTGGGGGACAGGGAAAGGACTATGGCTACACCTTC
TRBV19,TRBJ2-1,.,.,CASRIGGSSYNEQFF,TGTGCCAGTAGGATTGGGGGCAGCTCCTACAATGAGCAGTTCTTC
TRBV7-3,TRBJ2-1,TRBD2,once,CASSLSPPRLAGGLTSSYNEQFF,TGTGCCAGCAGCTTAAGCCCCCCTAGACTAGCGGGGGGGCTGACCTCCTCCTACAATGAGCAGTTCTTC
TRBV13,TRBJ2-7,TRBD2,.,CASSLGLADYEQYF,TGTGCCAGCAGCTTAGGCCTAGCGGACTACGAGCAGTACTTC
TRBV5-5,TRBJ2-1,TRBD2,few,CASSYSGSGRGNEQFF,TGTGCCAGCAGCTACTCCGGCAGCGGGAGAGGAAATGAGCAGTTCTTC
TRBV6-1,TRBJ1-3,.,once,CASSEWAGKSGNTIYF,TGTGCCAGCAGTGAGTGGGCAGGAAAGAGCGGAAACACCATATATTTT
TRBV21-1,TRBJ2-6,.,.,CASSKWSRGGEFAGANVLTF,TGTGCCAGCAGCAAGTGGTCTAGAGGGGGGGAATTTGCTGGGGCCAACGTCCTGACTTTC
TRBV19,TRBJ1-5,.,.,CASSKPRELYNQPQHF,TGTGCCAGTAGCAAACCGAGAGAGCTGTACAATCAGCCCCAGCATTTT
TRBV5-6,TRBJ2-1,.,.,CASSLILGLSYNEQFF,TGTGCCAGCAGCTTAATTCTGGGACTTTCCTACAATGAGCAGTTCTTC
TRBV5-1,TRBJ1-5,.,.,CASSLTGTSNQPQHF,TGCGCCAGCAGCTTGACAGGGACTAGCAATCAGCCCCAGCATTTT
TRBV5-4,TRBJ1-4,TRBD1,.,CASSLPGGNEKLFF,TGTGCCAGCAGCTTGCCAGGGGGTAATGAAAAACTGTTTTTT
TRBV12-3/TRBV12-4,TRBJ2-2,.,.,CASTVGAGELFF,TGTGCCAGCACCGTGGGGGCGGGGGAGCTGTTTTTT
TRBV2,TRBJ2-6,TRBD2,.,CASNPRQTSPSGANVLTF,TGTGCCAGCAACCCCCGACAGACTAGCCCCTCTGGGGCCAACGTCCTGACTTTC
TRBV28,TRBJ2-2,TRBD2,.,CASSFGASGRLNRELFF,TGTGCCAGCAGTTTCGGGGCTAGCGGGAGACTAAACAGGGAGCTGTTTTTT
TRBV29-1,TRBJ2-7,TRBD2,.,CSVGTSGGNEQYF,TGCAGCGTCGGGACTAGCGGGGGGAACGAGCAGTACTTC
TRBV30,TRBJ1-5,.,.,CAWSVVLGAPQHF,TGTGCCTGGAGTGTGGTTTTGGGCGCGCCCCAGCATTTT
TRBV2,TRBJ1-5,TRBD1,.,CASSHRGKDQPQHF,TGTGCCAGCAGCCACAGGGGAAAGGATCAGCCCCAGCATTTT
TRBV19,TRBJ1-5,.,.,CASRSRQWSQHF,TGTGCCAGTAGGTCAAGACAGTGGTCCCAGCATTTT
TRBV27,TRBJ2-7,TRBD2,.,CASSLRLAASYEQYF,TGTGCCAGCAGTTTGAGACTAGCGGCCTCCTACGAGCAGTACTTC
TRBV6-1,TRBJ2-1,TRBD1,.,CASSDTKGTGNEQFF,TGTGCCAGCAGTGACACAAAAGGGACAGGGAATGAGCAGTTCTTC
TRBV18,TRBJ2-7,TRBD1,.,CASSRGGTGFYEQYF,TGTGCCAGCTCACGCGGAGGGACAGGGTTCTACGAGCAGTACTTC
TRBV15,TRBJ1-3,.,large,CATSRDLGNTIYF,TGTGCCACCAGCAGAGATCTGGGAAACACCATATATTTT